The following is a TCR beta chain sequence with its context. Its antigen is unknown. This sample was included in a study of T cell responses to AZD1222 COVID-19 vaccine. TCRdb keeps only in-frame clones here, not all; method: immunoSEQ multiplex PCR. This sample yields 150,000 to 200,000 clones, of which just over 85% are seen a single time; 11% belongs to the top ten. CDR1 is ENHRY and CDR2 is SYGVKD in the germline V gene. V was pared by 6 bases and J by 2 bases, with 29 bases between. The CDR3 sequence is 20 residues long. Study observations and caveats: Across spike, vaccine-associated CD4 TCRs were found, dominant at 160-218 and 743-854.

Second-dose recipients at about 4 or about 12 weeks were treated as one pooled group. The sequencing here drew on peripheral blood, taken 28 days after the second AZD1222 dose. The receptor was isolated from an adult who received the AZD1222 COVID-19 vaccine. The chain couples TRBV10-3 to TRBJ1-3; D perhaps matches TRBD1 (6 bases). The CDR3 sequence is CAISLMGGLTGLDPGNTIYF. CDR3 in DNA: TGTGCCATCAGCCTTATGGGGGGGCTAACTGGGCTGGATCCTGGAAACACCATATATTTT.